The 18 T cell receptor beta chains presented below share a single source sample, sequenced in a study of cytomegalovirus exposure and HLA in healthy donors (dated by TCRdb to the late 2010s). Library preparation was by the immunoSEQ multiplex PCR assay. A mixture of 60 forward primers for TCR Vbeta segments and 13 reverse primers for TCR Jbeta segments was used in the multiplex PCR. TCRdb re-hosts the immuneACCESS table, in-frame sequences only. Its copies lack some clones; in the studies checked, an unresolved V gene accounts for under half of them, and the cause for the rest is not known. A total of 150,000 to 200,000 clones appear in this sample, 85% to 90% of them only once. The top ten clones comprise 1.5% to 2% of the sample. The sample comprised PBMCs. The receptor source for this set is a woman between 18 and 29 years old in good health and CMV-seronegative.

This clone was counted a single time. The chain links TRBV6-5 to TRBJ1-4; D unresolved. The V end lost 3 bases, the J end lost 8 bases, and 10 bases lay between the germline ends. CDR1 is MNHEY, CDR2 SVGAGI, per germline. The CDR3 spans 13 residues. CDR3 amino acids: CASSYSGLEKLFF. The CDR3 DNA sequence: TGTGCCAGCAGTTATTCGGGTTTGGAAAAACTGTTTTTT.

V and J are TRBV25-1 and TRBJ2-5; 7 bases align to TRBD2. Per germline, CDR1 MGHDK and CDR2 SYGVNS. V shed 2 bases and J 5 bases; nucleotides not matched to a gene: 2. This CDR3 has 13 amino acids. The CDR3 DNA sequence: TGTGCCAGCAGTGAAACCGGGGGGGAGACCCAGTACTTC. Encoded protein: CASSETGGETQYF.

V usage is TRBV6-6 and J usage is TRBJ2-7, with D uncertain. Trimming removed 8 bases from V and 0 bases from J, with 14 bases in between. This CDR3 is 14 amino acids long. CDR1 is MNHNY, CDR2 SVGAGI, per germline (reference sequence). The CDR3 protein is CASLLAGGSYEQYF. DNA of the CDR3: TGTGCCAGCCTCCTGGCAGGTGGCTCCTACGAGCAGTACTTC.

This chain links TRBV27 with TRBJ1-1, with D perhaps TRBD1 (6 bases). The CDR3 length is 13 residues. Germline V CDR1 and CDR2: MNHEY, SMNVEV (reference sequence). Trimming took 6 bases from V and 1 from J, leaving 9 bases between them. The DNA of the CDR3 is TGTGCCAGCAGGGAACAGGGGAACACTGAAGCTTTCTTT. It encodes CASREQGNTEAFF.

In DNA form, the CDR3 reads TGTGCCAGCAGCCCGACCCCAGGGGCCGAGCAGTACTTC. It specifies CASSPTPGAEQYF. The V call is TRBV6-6, the J call TRBJ2-7, with D tentatively TRBD1 (6 bases). The CDR3 consists of 13 residues. Per germline, CDR1 MNHNY and CDR2 SVGAGI (reference sequence). Between the trimmed V and J ends, which lost 6 bases and 6 bases, there was a span of 15 bases.

The rearrangement uses TRBV4-2 and TRBJ1-2, with TRBD1 matching over 8 bases. Looked up from germline, CDR1 is LGHNA and CDR2 is YNFKEQ. The CDR3 extends over 13 amino acids. Trimming cost V 6 bases and J 8 bases; bases outside gene matches: 8. As DNA, the CDR3 is TGTGCCAGCAGTCCTGGACAGGGCAAAGGCTACACCTTC. This translates into CASSPGQGKGYTF.

The V call is TRBV5-6, the J call TRBJ1-6; 7 nucleotides align to TRBD1. J lost 3 bases, V lost 1 base, and 10 bases had no gene match. The V gene's germline CDR1 is SGHDT and CDR2 YYEEEE. The CDR3 consists of 18 residues. CDR3: CASSLKGQSNNYNSPLHF. The CDR3 bases are TGTGCCAGCAGCTTGAAGGGACAGTCTAACAACTATAATTCACCCCTCCACTTT. Drawing the rest from reference TRBV5-6 and TRBJ1-6, the complete variable domain is DAGVTQSPTHLIKTRGQQVTLRCSPKSGHDTVSWYQQALGQGPQFIFQYYEEEERQRGNFPDRFSGHQFPNYSSELNVNALLLGDSALYLCASSLKGQSNNYNSPLHFGNGTRLTVT.

The V gene is TRBV4-1, the J gene TRBJ2-7, with 7 bases identical to TRBD1. From germline, CDR1 is MGHRA and CDR2 YSYEKL. The junction had 8 bases not matched to a gene; V was cut back by 6 bases and J by 6 bases. CDR3 length: 13 amino acids. CDR3 in amino acids: CASSSTGDGEQYF. The CDR3 nucleotides are TGCGCCAGCAGTTCCACAGGGGATGGCGAGCAGTACTTC.

The table lists this clone with a few counts. The V and J genes are TRBV19 and TRBJ2-3; possibly TRBD2 for D (6 bases). CDR1 is LNHDA and CDR2 is SQIVND in the germline V gene (reference sequence). With 5 bases removed from V and 2 bases from J, the gap between germline ends came to 14 bases. The CDR3 totals 15 residues. This chain's CDR3 is CASSPRSGFTDTQYF. The CDR3 coding sequence is TGTGCCAGTAGTCCGCGTAGCGGATTCACAGATACGCAGTATTTT.

This chain connects TRBV14 to TRBJ2-7; 8 bases fit TRBD2. CDR3 size: 14 residues. Per the germline V gene, CDR1 is SGHDN and CDR2 is FVKESK. J was trimmed by 7 bases and V by 4 bases; bases with no gene match: 9. CDR3 protein: CASSPGLVRPEQYF. The CDR3 DNA is TGTGCCAGCAGCCCGGGACTAGTAAGGCCAGAGCAGTACTTC.

The V call is TRBV11-3, the J call TRBJ2-7, with D possibly being TRBD2 (5 bases). Trimming cost V 1 base and J 5 bases, with 9 bases left between them. The CDR3 spans 13 residues. The V gene's germline CDR1 is SGHNT and CDR2 YENEEA. The CDR3 DNA reads as TGTGCCAGCAGCTTAGGGCCCGGGGACGAGCAGTACTTC. It yields the protein CASSLGPGDEQYF. The full variable domain, completed using reference TRBV11-3 and TRBJ2-7, is EAGVVQSPRYKIIEKKQPVAFWCNPISGHNTLYWYLQNLGQGPELLIRYENEEAVDDSQLPKDRFSAERLKGVDSTLKIQPAELGDSAVYLCASSLGPGDEQYFGPGTRLTVT.

This clone was detected a few times. This sequence joins TRBV27 and TRBJ1-1; a possible D gene is TRBD1 (6 bases). Trimming cost V 2 bases and J 5 bases, with 12 bases left between them. CDR1 and CDR2 (germline): MNHEY, SMNVEV (reference sequence). This CDR3 contains 14 residues. Written as DNA, the CDR3 is TGTGCCAGCAGTTTAGCCCAGGGGCGAACTGAAGCTTTCTTT. This codes for CASSLAQGRTEAFF.

V is TRBV19 and J is TRBJ1-1, with D possibly being TRBD1 (6 bases). Germline V gene lookup returns CDR1 LNHDA and CDR2 SQIVND (reference sequence). This CDR3 contains 14 residues. Deletions cut 7 bases from V and 0 bases from J, with 12 bases between. The chain's CDR3 is CASNRADMNTEAFF. The CDR3 DNA follows: TGTGCCAGTAACAGGGCTGATATGAACACTGAAGCTTTCTTT. Combining the CDR3 with reference TRBV19 and TRBJ1-1 gives the whole variable domain DGGITQSPKYLFRKEGQNVTLSCEQNLNHDAMYWYRQDPGQGLRLIYYSQIVNDFQKGDIAEGYSVSREKKESFPLTVTSAQKNPTAFYLCASNRADMNTEAFFGQGTRLTVV.

The chain combines TRBV11-3 with TRBJ2-1; D uncertain. The CDR3 extends over 12 amino acids. V lost 8 bases and J lost 10, with 15 bases in between. CDR1 is SGHNT, CDR2 YENEEA, per germline. The CDR3 DNA is TGTGCCAGCGGGCCAATTGGAAGGGAGCAGTTCTTC. This sequence encodes CASGPIGREQFF.

The chain joins TRBV13 to TRBJ2-5; TRBD1 matches 9 bases. J was trimmed by 3 bases and V by 2 bases; bases with no gene match: 4. The CDR3 consists of 15 residues. Germline lookup yields CDR1 PRHDT and CDR2 FYEKMQ (reference sequence). This CDR3 is CASSLSGQGEETQYF. The DNA of the CDR3 is TGTGCCAGCAGCTTATCGGGACAGGGTGAAGAGACCCAGTACTTC.

This clone showed up just once. The chain uses TRBV7-6 and TRBJ2-7, with 9 bases lining up with TRBD2. V lost 0 bases to trimming and J lost 2 bases; unmatched junction nucleotides: 5. The CDR3 length is 16 residues. Germline CDR1 and CDR2: SGHVS and FNYEAQ. This CDR3 is CASSLALAGGPYEQYF. In DNA form, the CDR3 reads TGTGCCAGCAGCTTAGCGTTGGCGGGAGGGCCCTACGAGCAGTACTTC. Based on the CDR3 plus reference TRBV7-6 and TRBJ2-7, the full variable domain is GAGVSQSPRYKVTKRGQDVALRCDPISGHVSLYWYRQALGQGPEFLTYFNYEAQQDKSGLPNDRFSAERPEGSISTLTIQRTEQRDSAMYRCASSLALAGGPYEQYFGPGTRLTVT.

This clone has just one count. V is TRBV6-5 and J is TRBJ1-1; D is possibly TRBD1 (5 bases). Deletions cut 0 bases from V and 5 bases from J, with 13 bases between. The V gene's germline CDR1 is MNHEY and CDR2 SVGAGI. This CDR3 region has 15 residues. The CDR3 loop is CASSYSARGGTEAFF. The CDR3 DNA follows: TGTGCCAGCAGTTACTCGGCCCGGGGGGGGACTGAAGCTTTCTTT.

The J gene is TRBJ2-3, the V gene TRBV7-3, with 8 positions matching TRBD1. In germline, CDR1 is SGHTA, CDR2 FQGTGA. Trimming cost V 2 bases and J 4 bases; bases outside gene matches: 5. The CDR3 runs 15 residues. The CDR3 coding sequence is TGTGCCAGCAGCTTACTAGGACAGGGATCAGATACGCAGTATTTT. It translates to CASSLLGQGSDTQYF.